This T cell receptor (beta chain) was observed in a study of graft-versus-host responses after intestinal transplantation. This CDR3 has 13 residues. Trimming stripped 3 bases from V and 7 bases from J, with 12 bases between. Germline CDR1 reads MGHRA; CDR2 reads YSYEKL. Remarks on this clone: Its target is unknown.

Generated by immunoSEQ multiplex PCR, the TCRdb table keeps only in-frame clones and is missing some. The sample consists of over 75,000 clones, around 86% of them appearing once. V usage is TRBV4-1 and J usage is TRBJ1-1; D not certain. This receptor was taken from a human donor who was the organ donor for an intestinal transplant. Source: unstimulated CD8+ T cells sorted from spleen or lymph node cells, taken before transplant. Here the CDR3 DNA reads TGCGCCAGCAGCCAGGGGAGCCAAAATGAAGCTTTCTTT. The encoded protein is CASSQGSQNEAFF.